Listed here are 28 T cell receptor beta chains from one sample, sequenced in a study of T-cell reconstitution after alpha-beta-depleted transplantation in children. Unique molecular identifiers featured in how the TCRbeta library was prepared. MiXCR, run by TCRdb on the PCR reads, gives a single entry per CDR3 protein. The table lists about 500,000 distinct CDR3 sequences, about 30% of them singletons. The sample consisted of PBMCs from the stem cell graft donor, taken from the stem cell graft. The receptors stem from a human donor who donated a stem cell graft to a child with aplastic anemia.

The chain couples TRBV5-6 to TRBJ2-7; D may correspond to TRBD1 or TRBD2 (6 bases each). The CDR3 length is 14 residues. In germline, CDR1 is SGHDT, CDR2 YYEEEE. Trimming removed 1 base at V and 5 bases at J, with 13 bases between. This chain's CDR3 is CASSLKGGFNEQYV. In nucleotides, the CDR3 is TGTGCCAGCAGCTTGAAGGGGGGCTTCAACGAGCAGTACGTC.

A few counts support this clonotype. For the CDR3, the DNA is TGTGCCAGCAGCGATACAGGTCGGGAAGCTTTCTTT. Amino acids: CASSDTGREAFF. The chain joins TRBV9 to TRBJ1-1; D perhaps matches TRBD1 (5 bases). Trimming took 3 bases from V and 8 from J, leaving 11 bases between them. Germline V lookup: CDR1 SGDLS, CDR2 YYNGEE. CDR3 length: 12 amino acids.

This clonotype was detected once. The chain is built from TRBV5-1 and TRBJ1-6; no firm D call. Germline V CDR1 and CDR2: SGHRS, YFSETQ. This CDR3 is 16 amino acids long. Trimming removed 4 bases at V and 5 bases at J, with 16 bases between. The CDR3 reads CASSRQGAQDNSPLHF. The CDR3 nucleotides are TGCGCCAGCAGCCGCCAAGGTGCGCAGGATAATTCACCCCTCCACTTT. The full variable domain, rest sourced from reference TRBV5-1 and TRBJ1-6, is KAGVTQTPRYLIKTRGQQVTLSCSPISGHRSVSWYQQTPGQGLQFLFEYFSETQRNKGNFPGRFSGRQFSNSRSEMNVSTLELGDSALYLCASSRQGAQDNSPLHFGNGTRLTVT.

This clonotype has just a few counts. The V and J genes are TRBV7-2 and TRBJ1-1; no firm D call. The ends were cut back, 6 bases at V and 0 bases at J, with 14 bases in the middle. The CDR3 extends over 15 amino acids. Germline CDR1 reads SGHTA; CDR2 reads FQGNSA. CDR3 nucleotide sequence: TGTGCCAGCAGACCCGCTTCTATTGTGAACACTGAAGCTTTCTTT. Encoded protein: CASRPASIVNTEAFF.

This clonotype occurred a few times. The genes are TRBV24-1 and TRBJ2-3; 8 bases fit TRBD1. The junction had 4 bases not matched to a gene; V was cut back by 0 bases and J by 6 bases. There are 15 residues in the CDR3. The germline gives CDR1 KGHDR, CDR2 SFDVKD. CDR3 region: CATSDLRQGTDTQYF. In nucleotides, the CDR3 is TGTGCCACCAGTGATTTGCGACAGGGGACGGATACGCAGTATTTT.

This clonotype was counted a few times. The DNA of the CDR3 is TGCAGTGCTAGAGATTCTAGGGACACTGAAGCTTTCTTT. Its protein is CSARDSRDTEAFF. The chain has TRBV20-1 and TRBJ1-1; no firm D call. The CDR3 covers 13 residues. Looked up from germline, CDR1 is DFQATT and CDR2 is SNEGSKA (reference sequence). The V gene lost 0 bases and the J gene lost 3 bases, with 8 bases spanning the gap.

This clonotype has a handful of counts. CDR3 sequence: CASSLGGQSYGYTF. DNA for the CDR3: TGTGCCAGCAGTTTGGGCGGACAAAGCTATGGCTACACCTTC. The gene calls are TRBV12-3 or TRBV12-4 and TRBJ1-2, with D maybe TRBD1 (5 bases). The length of the CDR3 is 14 residues. The V end was cut by 3 bases, the J end by 4 bases, with 12 bases between.

There are a few counts of this clonotype. The chain links TRBV6-1 to TRBJ2-1; D ambiguous. V lost 6 bases to trimming and J lost 0 bases, with 15 bases between them. Germline CDR1 MNHNS, CDR2 SASEGT. This CDR3 contains 16 residues. The DNA for the CDR3 is TGTGCCAGCAGCCAACTGAAGTATAACTCCTACAATGAGCAGTTCTTC. This encodes CASSQLKYNSYNEQFF.

The chain carries TRBV30 and TRBJ1-5, with a possible D match to TRBD1 (6 bases). This CDR3 comprises 15 residues. V was clipped by 3 bases and J by 7 bases, with 19 bases between them. The germline V gene has CDR1 GTSNPN and CDR2 SVGIG (reference sequence). The chain's CDR3 is CAWRTMTGRDQPQHF. As DNA, the CDR3 is TGTGCCTGGAGGACCATGACAGGTAGAGACCAGCCCCAGCATTTT.

In this sample, this clonotype turned up once. The chain has TRBV16 and TRBJ2-1; D gene ambiguous. Germline V lookup: CDR1 KGHSY, CDR2 FQNENV. The CDR3 is 12 residues long. Trimming took 4 bases from V and 10 from J, leaving 11 bases between them. The CDR3 DNA reads as TGTGCCAGCAGCCCGACTCGGGTGGAGCAGTTCTTC. Translation gives CASSPTRVEQFF.

This clonotype has more than one count but fewer than ten. V usage is TRBV14 and J usage is TRBJ2-2; D possibly corresponds to TRBD2 (5 bases). In germline, CDR1 is SGHDN, CDR2 FVKESK. This CDR3 spans 16 amino acids. The V gene lost 1 base and the J gene lost 4 bases, with 13 bases spanning the gap. The CDR3 protein is CASSQVPAVFTGELFF. In nucleotides, the CDR3 is TGTGCCAGCAGCCAAGTTCCAGCGGTTTTCACCGGGGAGCTGTTTTTT.

This chain connects TRBV18 to TRBJ1-5; 8 nucleotides agree with TRBD1. The CDR3 covers 13 residues. The J segment lost 6 bases and the V segment lost 8 bases, leaving 6 bases of the junction unmatched. Germline CDR1 KGHSH, CDR2 LQKENI. The CDR3 region has the DNA TGTGCCAGCATGACAGGGGTGGGTCAGCCCCAGCATTTT. Amino acids: CASMTGVGQPQHF.

V and J are TRBV25-1 and TRBJ1-6, with TRBD1 matching over 9 bases. V shed 1 base and J 5 bases; nucleotides not matched to a gene: 9. The CDR3 runs 18 residues. Germline V lookup: CDR1 MGHDK, CDR2 SYGVNS. The CDR3 reads CASSESLRQGDDNSPLHF. Written as DNA, the CDR3 is TGTGCCAGCAGTGAATCGCTCAGACAGGGGGATGATAATTCACCCCTCCACTTT. Full variable domain (remainder filled in from reference TRBV25-1 and TRBJ1-6): EADIYQTPRYLVIGTGKKITLECSQTMGHDKMYWYQQDPGMELHLIHYSYGVNSTEKGDLSSESTVSRIRTEHFPLTLESARPSHTSQYLCASSESLRQGDDNSPLHFGNGTRLTVT.

This rearrangement joins TRBV12-3 or TRBV12-4 to TRBJ1-4; D possibly corresponds to TRBD1 (6 bases). This CDR3 is built from 15 residues. V dropped 6 bases and J dropped 5 bases, with 16 bases sitting between them. Written as DNA, the CDR3 is TGTGCCAGCAGCTTCAGACAGGTCGGAAATGAAAAACTGTTTTTT. The encoded protein is CASSFRQVGNEKLFF.

This clonotype is a singleton in its sample. The CDR3 is CASSDWRGAPDTQYF. The CDR3 bases are TGTGCCAGCAGCGATTGGCGGGGGGCGCCAGATACGCAGTATTTT. The rearrangement links TRBV7-9 to TRBJ2-3; 8 nucleotides agree with TRBD2. V gave up 5 bases and J gave up 4 bases; unmatched junction bases: 8. CDR1 is SEHNR and CDR2 is FQNEAQ in the germline V gene (reference sequence). This CDR3 comprises 15 residues.

The genes are TRBV25-1 and TRBJ2-1, with 10 bases that match TRBD2. The CDR3 loop spans 14 amino acids. V lost 2 bases to trimming and J lost 7 bases; unmatched junction nucleotides: 2. Germline values: CDR1 MGHDK, CDR2 SYGVNS. The CDR3 nucleotides are TGTGCCAGCAGTGAAAAGACTAGCGGGAATGAGCAGTTCTTC. Protein: CASSEKTSGNEQFF.

This clonotype was detected only a few times. CDR3 region: CASKPTGIYGYTF. Written as DNA, the CDR3 is TGTGCCAGCAAACCAACAGGAATCTATGGCTACACCTTC. The J gene is TRBJ1-2, the V gene TRBV12-3 or TRBV12-4; a possible D gene is TRBD1 (5 bases). Between the trimmed V and J ends, which lost 7 bases and 4 bases, there was a span of 13 bases. The CDR3 is made up of 13 amino acids.

J is TRBJ2-1 and V is TRBV20-1, with 9 bases aligning to TRBD2. CDR1 is DFQATT and CDR2 is SNEGSKA in the germline V gene (reference sequence). V lost 4 bases, J lost 0 bases, and 13 bases stayed unmatched. This CDR3 has 18 amino acids. DNA for the CDR3: TGCAGTGCTAAAAAAACAAGCGGGAGGAACCGCTCCTACAATGAGCAGTTCTTC. It translates to CSAKKTSGRNRSYNEQFF.

This clonotype has a handful of counts. The gene calls are TRBV7-9 and TRBJ2-5; 9 bases align to TRBD1. This CDR3 region has 14 residues. The V gene end was trimmed by 5 bases and the J gene end by 4 bases; junction bases not matched to a gene: 5. Germline V gene sequence: CDR1 SEHNR, CDR2 FQNEAQ (reference sequence). The CDR3 sequence: CASSGSDRGETQYF. For the CDR3, the DNA is TGTGCCAGCAGCGGCTCGGACAGGGGAGAGACCCAGTACTTC.

The chain is built from TRBV7-2 and TRBJ2-1; D possibly corresponds to TRBD1 (5 bases). Between the trimmed V and J ends, which lost 1 base and 7 bases, there was a span of 8 bases. Looked up from germline, CDR1 is SGHTA and CDR2 is FQGNSA. CDR3 length equals 13 residues. This CDR3 is CASSLDPGNEQFF. The CDR3 bases are TGTGCCAGCAGCTTAGATCCAGGGAATGAGCAGTTCTTC.

The chain links TRBV6-1 to TRBJ2-7; TRBD1 might be the D (7 bases). This CDR3 is 14 amino acids long. V was clipped by 6 bases and J by 0 bases, with 12 bases between them. Germline V CDR1 and CDR2: MNHNS, SASEGT. The CDR3 region is CASRSGDSSYEQYV. CDR3 DNA: TGTGCCAGCAGATCGGGGGACAGCTCCTACGAGCAGTACGTC.

This clonotype was observed a few times. The V call is TRBV20-1, the J call TRBJ2-3, with 7 bases identical to TRBD2. The germline CDR1 and CDR2 sequences are DFQATT and SNEGSKA (reference sequence). The CDR3 runs 15 residues. J gave up 3 bases and V 3 bases, and 9 bases lay outside the gene matches. The DNA of the CDR3 is TGCAGTGCTAGTAAAAGCGGGATTGGGACAGATACGCAGTATTTT. Encoded protein: CSASKSGIGTDTQYF.

The chain links TRBV9 to TRBJ1-3; 7 bases fit TRBD1. Germline V gives CDR1 SGDLS, CDR2 YYNGEE. This CDR3 is built from 18 residues. The V segment lost 3 bases and the J segment 0 bases; nucleotides outside the gene matches: 12. In nucleotides, the CDR3 is TGTGCCAGCAGCGGGACCGAGACAGGGCCCATCTCTGGAAACACCATATATTTT. Translating gives CASSGTETGPISGNTIYF.

There are a few counts of this clonotype. The chain links TRBV5-6 to TRBJ2-7, with D perhaps matching TRBD2 (5 bases). Between the trimmed V and J ends, which lost 1 base and 0 bases, there was a span of 11 bases. Germline-derived CDR1 and CDR2 are SGHDT and YYEEEE. The CDR3 totals 15 residues. The CDR3 spells CASSLRLANSYEQYV. The DNA of the CDR3 is TGTGCCAGCAGCTTGAGGTTAGCGAACTCCTACGAGCAGTACGTC.

The sample holds one count of this clonotype. J is TRBJ2-7 and V is TRBV28; tentatively, D is TRBD1 (6 bases). Trimming left V 5 bases short and J 6 bases short, with 23 bases between. This CDR3 is built from 16 residues. Per the germline V gene, CDR1 is MDHEN and CDR2 is SYDVKM. The CDR3 is CASSGAGAGDLVEQYF. Written as DNA, the CDR3 is TGTGCCAGCAGTGGGGCCGGGGCAGGGGATCTCGTCGAGCAGTACTTC.

This sequence joins TRBV9 and TRBJ2-2; 8 bases agree with TRBD2. After removal of 4 bases from V and 5 bases from J, the junction contained 10 bases not matched to a gene. The CDR3 extends over 16 amino acids. Per the germline V gene, CDR1 is SGDLS and CDR2 is YYNGEE. CDR3 bases: TGTGCCAGCAGCACCCCAAGCAGCGGGAGAACCGGGGAGCTGTTTTTT. Its protein is CASSTPSSGRTGELFF.

This chain joins TRBV6-2 or TRBV6-3 and TRBJ1-1; D not certain. Trimming took 6 bases from V and 0 from J, leaving 11 bases between them. Germline CDR1 and CDR2: MNHEY and SVGEGT. The CDR3 covers 14 residues. The CDR3 loop is CASRGSGMNTEAFF. Written as DNA, the CDR3 is TGTGCCAGCAGGGGGTCAGGTATGAACACTGAAGCTTTCTTT.

The CDR3 is CASSFLVSQETQYF. The CDR3 DNA reads as TGTGCCAGCAGTTTTCTGGTCTCTCAAGAGACCCAGTACTTC. The V gene is TRBV28, the J gene TRBJ2-5; D not resolved. Trimming shortened V by 3 bases and J by 2 bases, and 10 bases separated the two germline ends. The CDR3 consists of 14 residues. Germline CDR1 MDHEN, CDR2 SYDVKM. Drawing the rest from reference TRBV28 and TRBJ2-5, the complete variable domain is DVKVTQSSRYLVKRTGEKVFLECVQDMDHENMFWYRQDPGLGLRLIYFSYDVKMKEKGDIPEGYSVSREKKERFSLILESASTNQTSMYLCASSFLVSQETQYFGPGTRLLVL.